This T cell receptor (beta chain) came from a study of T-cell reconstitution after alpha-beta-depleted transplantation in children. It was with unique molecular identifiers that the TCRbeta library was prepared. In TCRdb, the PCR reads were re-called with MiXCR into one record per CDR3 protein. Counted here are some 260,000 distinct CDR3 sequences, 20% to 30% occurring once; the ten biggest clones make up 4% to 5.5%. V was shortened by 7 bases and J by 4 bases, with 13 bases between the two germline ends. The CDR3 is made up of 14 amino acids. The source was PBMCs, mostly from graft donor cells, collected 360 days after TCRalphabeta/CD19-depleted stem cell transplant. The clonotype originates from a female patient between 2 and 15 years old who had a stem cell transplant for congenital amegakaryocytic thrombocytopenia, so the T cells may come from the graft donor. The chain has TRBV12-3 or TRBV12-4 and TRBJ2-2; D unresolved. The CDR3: CASTLGFGTGELFF. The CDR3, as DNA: TGTGCCAGCACTTTGGGGTTTGGCACCGGGGAGCTGTTTTTT.